Listed here is a single T cell receptor beta chain. Time point described: proximal margin of the surgical specimen (macroscopically non-inflamed). Sequencing was performed with immunoSEQ multiplex PCR; in TCRdb, only in-frame clones are kept and a portion is missing. The sample holds 6,500 to 7,500 clones; approximately 79% are singletons and the top ten take roughly 43%. Germline CDR1 MNHEY, CDR2 SVGAGI. V was pared by 6 bases and J by 7 bases, with 18 bases between. The CDR3 runs to 14 residues. The data originate from a study of T cell repertoires in ileal Crohn's disease. The sequenced material came from ileal tissue. This receptor was taken from an adult with Crohn's disease. J is TRBJ1-2 and V is TRBV6-5; D remains unclear. This CDR3 reads CASSFGLLGGGYTF. The CDR3 region has the DNA TGTGCCAGCAGCTTTGGACTTTTAGGCGGTGGCTACACCTTC.